In this sample, the clone carrying this T cell receptor beta chain turned up many times. This CDR3 has 13 amino acids. In germline, CDR1 is MGHRA, CDR2 YSYEKL. TCRdb reanalysed the reads using MiXCR and keeps one entry per CDR3 protein. The sample holds 200,000 to 250,000 distinct CDR3 sequences, 25% to 30% seen once. The source of the sample is a study of kidney transplant recipient with SARS-CoV-2 infection. The genes are TRBV4-1 and TRBJ2-4, with no clear D. The closer fit of TRBJ2-7 to the DNA end suggests the J call may be wrong. Sequencing was performed on a blood sample, taken at baseline and on roughly day 120 from a kidney transplant recipient. This clonotype was obtained from a male patient in his 30s who had COVID-19 and was a kidney transplant recipient. A share of the T cells may be of graft donor origin. For the CDR3, the DNA is TGCGCCAGCAGCCAAGGAGGTGGCTACGAGCAGTACTTC. This encodes CASSQGGGYEQYF.